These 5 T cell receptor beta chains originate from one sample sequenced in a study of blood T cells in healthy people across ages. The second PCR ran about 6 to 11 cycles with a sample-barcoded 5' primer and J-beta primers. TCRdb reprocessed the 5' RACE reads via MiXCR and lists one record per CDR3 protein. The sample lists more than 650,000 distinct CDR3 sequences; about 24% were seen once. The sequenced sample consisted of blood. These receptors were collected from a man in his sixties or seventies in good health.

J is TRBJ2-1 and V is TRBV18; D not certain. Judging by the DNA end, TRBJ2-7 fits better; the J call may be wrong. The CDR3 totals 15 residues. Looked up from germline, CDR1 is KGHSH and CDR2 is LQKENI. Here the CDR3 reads CASSSNEGRANEQYF. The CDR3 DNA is TGTGCCAGCTCATCGAACGAAGGTAGGGCGAACGAGCAGTACTTC.

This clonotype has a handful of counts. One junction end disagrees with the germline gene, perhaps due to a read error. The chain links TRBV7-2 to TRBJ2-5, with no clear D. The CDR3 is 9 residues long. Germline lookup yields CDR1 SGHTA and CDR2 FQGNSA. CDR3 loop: CASSESQHF. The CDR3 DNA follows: TGTGCCAGCTCAGAGAGCCAGCACTTC.

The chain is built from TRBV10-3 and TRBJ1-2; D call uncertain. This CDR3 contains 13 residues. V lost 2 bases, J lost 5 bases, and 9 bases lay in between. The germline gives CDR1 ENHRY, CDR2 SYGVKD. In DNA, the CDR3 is TGTGCCATCAGTGAGGGGTCAGATTATGGCTACACCTTC. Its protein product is CAISEGSDYGYTF.

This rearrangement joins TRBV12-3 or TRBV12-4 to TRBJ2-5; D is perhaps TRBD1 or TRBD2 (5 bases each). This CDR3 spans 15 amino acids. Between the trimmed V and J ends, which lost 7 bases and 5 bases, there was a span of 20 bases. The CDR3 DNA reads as TGTGCCAGCATCCTCCGAGGGGTGGGCCTTGAGACCCAGTACTTC. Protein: CASILRGVGLETQYF.

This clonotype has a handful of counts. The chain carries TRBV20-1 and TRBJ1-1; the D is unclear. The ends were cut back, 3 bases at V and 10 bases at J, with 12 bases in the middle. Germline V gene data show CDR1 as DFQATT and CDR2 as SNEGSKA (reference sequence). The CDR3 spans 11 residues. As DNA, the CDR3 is TGCAGTGCTAGTCTTCCCCGGGGAGCTTTCTTT. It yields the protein CSASLPRGAFF.